Listed below are T cell receptor beta chains from one sample, sequenced in a study of T cell changes during pregnancy in multiple sclerosis. This table comes from immunoSEQ multiplex PCR, and its TCRdb copy is limited to in-frame clones, with some not included. The sample has some 28,000 clones, around 89% seen once. The sequenced sample was CD4+ T cells from peripheral blood mononuclear cells, obtained in the first trimester of pregnancy. These receptors came from a female donor in good health, enrolled as a control in a pregnancy study. The CDR3 runs from the conserved cysteine through the conserved F or W. The D gene is left open where the match is weak. Some rows have no size entry. The others give once, few or many, or a class for an expanded clone.

. | TRBJ1-1 | . | TRBV28 | TGTGCCAGCACCCCGGGGGGAGGGATGAACACTGAAGCTTTCTTT | CASTPGGGMNTEAFF
. | TRBJ1-5 | . | TRBV25-1 | TGTGCCAGCAGTGAATCACACCAAGATCAGCCCCAGCATTTT | CASSESHQDQPQHF
. | TRBJ1-1 | . | TRBV9 | TGTGCCAGCAGCCTTGGTCGGGGGGCGCGAGAAGCTTTCTTT | CASSLGRGAREAFF
. | TRBJ1-1 | . | TRBV6-6 | TGTGCCAGCATTCGAGACACCACTGAAGCTTTCTTT | CASIRDTTEAFF
. | TRBJ2-2 | TRBD1 | TRBV7-6 | TGTGCCAGCAGCTTCCGGGACAGGGGGCTGATACCCAACACCGGGGAGCTGTTTTTT | CASSFRDRGLIPNTGELFF
. | TRBJ2-1 | TRBD1 | TRBV18 | TGTGCCAGCTCACTGGGACAGTGGGATGAGCAGTTCTTC | CASSLGQWDEQFF
. | TRBJ2-5 | TRBD2 | TRBV28 | TGTGCCAGCAGTTTTCGGGGAGGGAGCCAAGAGACCCAGTACTTC | CASSFRGGSQETQYF
. | TRBJ1-1 | . | TRBV29-1 | TGCAGCGTTCTACAGGGTAACTGGAGGCGAGCTTTCTTT | CSVLQGNWRRAFF
. | TRBJ2-7 | TRBD1 | TRBV11-2 | TGTGCCAGCAGCTTTCTCCACTCCAGGGGGCGAGTACGCTTCGAGCAGTACTTC | CASSFLHSRGRVRFEQYF
once | TRBJ1-2 | . | TRBV21-1 | TGTGCCAGCAGCGCCGAGGGTCGGGGGGTAGGGGAGAGGCACTATGGCTACACCTTC | CASSAEGRGVGERHYGYTF
. | TRBJ2-2 | TRBD1 | TRBV5-1 | TGCGCCAGCAGCTTGGGAGGGGGCGACACCGGGGAGCTGTTTTTT | CASSLGGGDTGELFF
. | TRBJ2-7 | TRBD1 | TRBV6-5 | TGTGCCAGCAACTCACCGGGACAGGGTTACGAGCAGTACTTC | CASNSPGQGYEQYF
. | TRBJ1-5 | . | TRBV27 | TGTGCCAGCAGACTTTTTTGGTATAGCAATCAGCCCCAGCATTTT | CASRLFWYSNQPQHF
. | TRBJ1-6 | . | TRBV5-1 | TGCGCCAGCAGCTTGGAGGAGGGATATTCACCCCTCCACTTT | CASSLEEGYSPLHF
. | TRBJ2-7 | . | TRBV5-8 | TGTGCCAGCAGCTTACGGACAAATGACTACGAGCAGTACTTC | CASSLRTNDYEQYF
. | TRBJ1-2 | . | TRBV11-2 | TGTGCCAGCAGCTTAGACAGGGGCGGAGGCTACACCTTC | CASSLDRGGGYTF